This TCR beta chain was sequenced for a study of OX40 agonist ivuxolimab in advanced cancers. Study overall: Ivuxolimab, an agonist antibody against OX40 (CD134), was given to patients.

The CDR3 runs to 11 residues. Germline V CDR1 and CDR2: SEHNR, FQNEAQ (reference sequence). Trimming pared 1 base from V and 8 bases from J, leaving 5 bases between. Sequencing was performed with immunoSEQ multiplex PCR; in TCRdb, only in-frame clones are kept and a portion is missing. The table has tens of thousands of clones, roughly 87% seen once; the top ten hold approximately 0.36%. Study results and caveats: Still undetermined is the antigen specificity of the expanded peripheral T cells.

Notes on this clone: What it binds is unknown.

The receptor's source is an adult with an advanced solid tumor such as melanoma, head and neck, liver or kidney cancer. Sequenced here: CD4+ or CD8+ T cells sorted from blood, sampled in a trial of the OX40 agonist ivuxolimab. The V gene is TRBV7-9, the J gene TRBJ1-1; D is ambiguous. The CDR3 region is CASSLVIEAFF. Here the CDR3 DNA reads TGTGCCAGCAGCTTAGTAATCGAAGCTTTCTTT.